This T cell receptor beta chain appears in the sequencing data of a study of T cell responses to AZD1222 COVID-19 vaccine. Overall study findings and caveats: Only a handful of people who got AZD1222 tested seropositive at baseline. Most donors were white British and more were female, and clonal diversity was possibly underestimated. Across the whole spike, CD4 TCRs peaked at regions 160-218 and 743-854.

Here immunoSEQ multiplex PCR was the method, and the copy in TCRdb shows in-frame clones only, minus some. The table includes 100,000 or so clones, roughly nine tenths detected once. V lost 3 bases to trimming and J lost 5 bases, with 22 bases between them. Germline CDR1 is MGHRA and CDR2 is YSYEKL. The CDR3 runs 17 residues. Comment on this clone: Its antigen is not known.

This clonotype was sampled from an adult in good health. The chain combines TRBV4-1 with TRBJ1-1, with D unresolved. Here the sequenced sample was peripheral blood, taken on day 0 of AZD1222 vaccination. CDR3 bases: TGCGCCAGCAGCCATTCAAGTGGGGAAAAGGCGAGGACTGAAGCTTTCTTT. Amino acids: CASSHSSGEKARTEAFF.